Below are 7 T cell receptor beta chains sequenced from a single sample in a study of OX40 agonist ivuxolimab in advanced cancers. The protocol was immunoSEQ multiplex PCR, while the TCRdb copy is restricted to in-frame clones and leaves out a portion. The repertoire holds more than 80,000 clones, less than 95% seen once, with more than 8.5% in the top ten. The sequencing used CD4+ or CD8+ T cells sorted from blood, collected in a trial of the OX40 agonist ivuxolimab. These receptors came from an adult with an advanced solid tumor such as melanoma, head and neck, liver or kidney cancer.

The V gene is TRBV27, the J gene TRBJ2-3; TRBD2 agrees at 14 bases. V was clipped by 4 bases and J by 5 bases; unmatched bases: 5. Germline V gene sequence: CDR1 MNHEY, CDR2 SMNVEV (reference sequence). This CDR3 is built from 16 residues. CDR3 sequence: CASSSGTSGSVDTQYF. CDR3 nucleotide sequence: TGTGCCAGCAGTTCCGGGACTAGCGGGAGTGTAGATACGCAGTATTTT.

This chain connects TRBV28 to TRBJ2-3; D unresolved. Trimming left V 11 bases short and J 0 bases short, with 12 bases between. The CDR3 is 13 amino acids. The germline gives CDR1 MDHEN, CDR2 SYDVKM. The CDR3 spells CAGGWASTDTQYF. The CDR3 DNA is TGTGCCGGTGGGTGGGCGAGCACAGATACGCAGTATTTT. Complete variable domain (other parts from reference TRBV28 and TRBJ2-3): DVKVTQSSRYLVKRTGEKVFLECVQDMDHENMFWYRQDPGLGLRLIYFSYDVKMKEKGDIPEGYSVSREKKERFSLILESASTNQTSMYLCAGGWASTDTQYFGPGTRLTVL.

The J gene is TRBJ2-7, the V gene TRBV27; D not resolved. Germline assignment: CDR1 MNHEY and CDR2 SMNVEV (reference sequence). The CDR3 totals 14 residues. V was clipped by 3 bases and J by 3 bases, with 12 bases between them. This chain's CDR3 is CASSLKSSNYEQYF. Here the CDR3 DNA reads TGTGCCAGCAGTTTGAAGAGTTCCAACTACGAGCAGTACTTC.

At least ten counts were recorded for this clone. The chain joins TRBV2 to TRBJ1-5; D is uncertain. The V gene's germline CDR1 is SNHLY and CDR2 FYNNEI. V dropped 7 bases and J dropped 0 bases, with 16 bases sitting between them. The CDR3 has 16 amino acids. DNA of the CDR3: TGTGCCAGCAAAAACACCCGGACGTATAGCAATCAGCCCCAGCATTTT. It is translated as CASKNTRTYSNQPQHF.

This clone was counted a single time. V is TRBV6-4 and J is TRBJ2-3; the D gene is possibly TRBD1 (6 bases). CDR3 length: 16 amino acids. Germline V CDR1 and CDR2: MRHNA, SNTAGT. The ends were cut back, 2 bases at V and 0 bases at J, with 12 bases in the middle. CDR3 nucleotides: TGTGCCAGCAGTGACGGAATAGGACAGAGCACAGATACGCAGTATTTT. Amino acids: CASSDGIGQSTDTQYF.

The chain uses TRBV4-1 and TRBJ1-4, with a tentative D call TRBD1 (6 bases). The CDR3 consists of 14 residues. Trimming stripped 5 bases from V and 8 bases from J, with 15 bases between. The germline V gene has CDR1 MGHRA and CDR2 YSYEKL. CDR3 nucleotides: TGCGCCAGCAGCTACCGGGACAATCCCGAAAAACTGTTTTTT. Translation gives CASSYRDNPEKLFF.

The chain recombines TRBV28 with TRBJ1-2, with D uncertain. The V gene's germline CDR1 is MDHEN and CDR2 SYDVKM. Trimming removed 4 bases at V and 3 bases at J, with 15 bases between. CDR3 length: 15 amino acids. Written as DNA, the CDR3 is TGTGCCAGCAGTTGGGAGACGCTCGTAGACTATGGCTACACCTTC. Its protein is CASSWETLVDYGYTF.